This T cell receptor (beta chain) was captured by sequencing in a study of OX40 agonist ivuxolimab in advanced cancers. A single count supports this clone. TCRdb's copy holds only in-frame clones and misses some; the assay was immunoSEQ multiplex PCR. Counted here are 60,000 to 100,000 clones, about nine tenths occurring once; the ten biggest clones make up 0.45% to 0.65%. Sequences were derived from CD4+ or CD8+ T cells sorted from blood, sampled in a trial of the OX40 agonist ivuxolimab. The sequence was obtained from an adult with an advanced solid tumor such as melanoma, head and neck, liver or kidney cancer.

CDR3 coding DNA: TGTGCCTGGAGTGTCTCTAGCGGGAGATACGAGCAGTACTTC. This sequence encodes CAWSVSSGRYEQYF. The chain joins TRBV30 to TRBJ2-7; 10 bases align to TRBD2. With 0 bases clipped from V and 4 bases from J, the junction kept 3 bases outside the gene matches. The germline V gene has CDR1 GTSNPN and CDR2 SVGIG (reference sequence). This CDR3 region has 14 residues.